This T cell receptor (beta chain) was captured in a study of blood T cell repertoires in COVID-19. As for this clone: Other DNA sequences within the sample encode an identical CDR3.

The V segment lost 3 bases and the J segment 2 bases; nucleotides outside the gene matches: 2. Germline V gives CDR1 SGHRS, CDR2 YFSETQ. The CDR3 loop spans 15 amino acids. In the original workflow: Cell counts per sample came from amplifying reference gene primers. The table came from immunoSEQ multiplex PCR; TCRdb's copy has only in-frame clones and leaves some out. The V and J calls and clone size come from that table; D and trimming were worked out from the DNA. The repertoire has 360,000 or so clones, roughly nine tenths of them found once; the top ten carry over 3.5%. Specimen: peripheral blood. The chain uses TRBV5-1 and TRBJ1-5; 10 bases fit TRBD1. This TCR was recovered from a woman aged 60 to 75 with COVID-19, enrolled during active disease. As DNA, the CDR3 is TGCGCCAGCAGCTCCGGACAGGGGGGCAATCAGCCCCAGCATTTT. Amino acid sequence: CASSSGQGGNQPQHF.